Sequencing of this T cell receptor (beta chain) was carried out in a study of T cell clones after liver transplantation. At the level of the study: A pre-transplant mixed lymphocyte reaction with TCRbeta sequencing defined graft-donor-reactive clones followed in post-transplant blood. Study outcomes and limitations: The donor-reactive repertoire was only partly measurable in a couple of subjects, lacking donor cells. Migration into the graft, not deletion, may explain lost graft donor-reactive T cells. These preliminary findings come from unstandardized post-transplant sampling times.

Clones were sequenced by immunoSEQ multiplex PCR, and TCRdb holds only the in-frame ones, with some missing. The sample has about 33,000 clones, around 94% seen once; the top ten hold 20% to 30%. The J segment lost 4 bases and the V segment lost 2 bases, leaving 5 bases of the junction unmatched. In germline, CDR1 is SGHDN, CDR2 FVKESK. The CDR3 has 16 amino acids. As concerns this clone: Its antigen remains unidentified.

This TCR came from a human patient who received a liver transplant. The T cells may partly be graft donor cells. The chain uses TRBV14 and TRBJ1-3; 10 positions match TRBD1. The sequencing here drew on CD8+ T cells from blood, taken 12 months after liver transplant. This CDR3 reads CASSQPTGGKGNTIYF. In DNA, the CDR3 is TGTGCCAGCAGCCAACCGACAGGGGGCAAGGGAAACACCATATATTTT.